This is a list of T cell receptor beta chains from one sample in a study of regulatory T cells in long-lasting Graves disease. TCRdb fed the multiplex PCR reads into MiXCR, producing one record per CDR3 protein. The top ten hold more than 10% of the sample, which has 450,000 to 500,000 distinct CDR3 sequences, 15% to 20% seen once. These same data were also listed under a study on T cells in Graves' hyperthyroidism and ophthalmopathy.

The material sequenced was peripheral blood mononuclear cells (PBMCs), taken at new diagnosis, from a patient treated with antithyroid drugs. All receptors derive from a man aged 35-49 years with Graves disease. Each CDR3 is given with its conserved first and last residue. The D gene is left open where the match is weak.

d_call | v_call | cdr3_aa
. | TRBV24-1 | CATSDLKGGKSSYNEQFF
TRBD1 | TRBV6-1 | CASRPDRVMSGANVLTF
. | TRBV20-1 | CSARTSSYNEQFF
. | TRBV4-2 | CASSPRINHPTDEKLFF
TRBD1 | TRBV12-3/TRBV12-4 | CASSLGQGYEAFF
. | TRBV11-1 | CASGAETQYF
. | TRBV7-6 | CASSLAVSGDETQYF
TRBD2 | TRBV5-1 | CASSSGGRAQETQYF
. | TRBV29-1 | CSVEDRVLERFF
TRBD1 | TRBV12-3/TRBV12-4 | CASSSRDRSSYEQYF
. | TRBV28 | CASSFVGTPLNYGYTF
TRBD1 | TRBV27 | CASSFRQGPYNEQFF
. | TRBV6-1 | CASSNLRGIITTGELFF
. | TRBV20-1 | CSARRDTLLYTF
. | TRBV18 | CASSPYQQTQYF
TRBD2 | TRBV5-8 | CASSLGLAGIEQFF
TRBD2 | TRBV27 | CASSSLRGGTDTQYF
. | TRBV30 | CAWSVPGAEGYTF
. | TRBV5-1 | CASSLGRETYEQYF
TRBD1 | TRBV19 | CASSATTGGLYEQYF
TRBD2 | TRBV6-2/TRBV6-3 | CASTPGTSGTTGELFF
TRBD1 | TRBV27 | CASSLFGQGNTDTQYF
. | TRBV11-2 | CASSLFATNQETQYF
TRBD1 | TRBV11-2 | CASGQTGTGELFF
. | TRBV29-1 | CSASVGNTIYF
TRBD1 | TRBV6-1 | CASRETGSNQPQHF
. | TRBV7-8 | CASSLVNGGVGTGELFF
. | TRBV5-1 | CASSSSGGMNTEAFF
. | TRBV29-1 | CSVAQNYQETQYF
TRBD2 | TRBV7-9 | CASSPASGRAAGELFF
. | TRBV7-9 | CASSRTSGTRAYEQYF
. | TRBV9 | CASSVVSRDTGELFF
. | TRBV27 | CASKKGTTNTGELFF
TRBD1 | TRBV10-3 | CAIRTGQEKNEQFF
TRBD1 | TRBV6-1 | CASSPDRLGAQYF
. | TRBV4-1 | CASSDVSNQPQHF
. | TRBV3-1 | CASSVTRDNEQFF
. | TRBV7-8 | CASSSDIYEQYF
. | TRBV11-2 | CASSLARYEQYF
. | TRBV3-1 | CASSQGTGMAEAFF
TRBD2 | TRBV9 | CASSVESGAGRDTQYF
TRBD2 | TRBV7-6 | CASSLRTSGRPDTQYF
. | TRBV5-1 | CASSLEQGEAFF
. | TRBV5-1 | CASMSRSSYNEQFF
. | TRBV7-7 | CASSFYWDGSSYEQYF